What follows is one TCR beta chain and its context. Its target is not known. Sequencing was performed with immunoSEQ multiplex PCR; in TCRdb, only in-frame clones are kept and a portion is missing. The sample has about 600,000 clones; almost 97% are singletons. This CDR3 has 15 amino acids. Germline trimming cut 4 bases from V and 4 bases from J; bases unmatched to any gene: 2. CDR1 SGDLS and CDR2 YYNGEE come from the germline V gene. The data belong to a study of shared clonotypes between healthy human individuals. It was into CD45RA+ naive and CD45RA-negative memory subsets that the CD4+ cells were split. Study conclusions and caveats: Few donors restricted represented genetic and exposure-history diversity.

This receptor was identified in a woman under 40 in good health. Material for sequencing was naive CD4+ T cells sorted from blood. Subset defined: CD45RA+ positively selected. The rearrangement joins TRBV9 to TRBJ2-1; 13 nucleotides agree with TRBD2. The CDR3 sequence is CASSRTSGGYNEQFF. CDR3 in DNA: TGTGCCAGCAGCCGGACTAGCGGGGGATACAATGAGCAGTTCTTC. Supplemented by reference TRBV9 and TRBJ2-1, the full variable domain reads DSGVTQTPKHLITATGQRVTLRCSPRSGDLSVYWYQQSLDQGLQFLIQYYNGEERAKGNILERFSAQQFPDLHSELNLSSLELGDSALYFCASSRTSGGYNEQFFGPGTRLTVL.